Sequencing of this T cell receptor beta chain was carried out in a study of shared clonotypes between healthy human individuals. Original processing notes: Filtering of immunoSEQ junctional sequences could not match full-length read filtering. Sequencing was performed with immunoSEQ multiplex PCR; in TCRdb, only in-frame clones are kept and a portion is missing. That table supplies the V and J calls and clone size; D and trimming were determined from the DNA. Of some 1.5 million clones detected, approximately 96% appear once; the ten largest clones hold approximately 1%. V dropped 6 bases and J dropped 3 bases, with 18 bases sitting between them. CDR3 length equals 16 residues. Looked up from germline, CDR1 is LNHDA and CDR2 is SQIVND (reference sequence).

The source material was naive CD4+ T cells sorted from blood. Subset specified: CD45RA+ positively selected. The sequence derives from a man aged 30 to 39 in good health. This chain links TRBV19 with TRBJ2-1; a weak D match, TRBD2 (7 bases). The CDR3 spells CASSIFGGPDYNEQFF. The CDR3 nucleotides are TGTGCCAGTAGCATCTTCGGGGGGCCTGACTACAATGAGCAGTTCTTC. The variable domain in full, completed from reference TRBV19 and TRBJ2-1, reads DGGITQSPKYLFRKEGQNVTLSCEQNLNHDAMYWYRQDPGQGLRLIYYSQIVNDFQKGDIAEGYSVSREKKESFPLTVTSAQKNPTAFYLCASSIFGGPDYNEQFFGPGTRLTVL.